This T cell receptor (beta chain) was sequenced during a study of blood T cell repertoires in COVID-19. Original handling: Estimated nucleated cell counts came from reference gene primer amplification. The data were produced by immunoSEQ multiplex PCR, yet TCRdb's version contains in-frame clones alone and is incomplete. That table furnishes V, J and clone size, whereas the DNA furnished D and trimming. The sample includes some 270,000 clones, approximately 85% of them seen just once. Patients from Seattle were sampled longitudinally, starting during active infection. Germline V gene lookup returns CDR1 KGHDR and CDR2 SFDVKD. V trimming: 3 bases; J trimming: 10 bases; junction bases outside the gene matches: 11. This CDR3 spans 16 amino acids.

This TCR was recovered from a woman aged 80 or older with COVID-19, enrolled during active disease. The chain couples TRBV24-1 to TRBJ2-1; 10 nucleotides line up with TRBD2. Sequenced sample: peripheral blood. This CDR3 is CATSDPERGGRGEQFF. CDR3 DNA: TGTGCCACCAGTGATCCAGAGCGGGGGGGCCGTGGGGAGCAGTTCTTC.